This T cell receptor (beta chain) was obtained from a study of CD8 T cells in Susac syndrome. A quantity of about 0.5 to 1 ug RNA underwent reverse transcription using random hexamers. Across 54 Vbeta and 13 Jbeta, TCR beta CDR3 was amplified with immunoSEQ multiplex PCR. Each CDR3 protein is one row after TCRdb ran MiXCR on the immunoSEQ multiplex PCR reads. The sample includes about 250,000 distinct CDR3 sequences, about 93% of them seen just once. This CDR3 is 13 amino acids long. Germline-derived CDR1 and CDR2 are LNHNV and YYDKDF (reference sequence). The ends lost 5 bases at V and 5 bases at J; junction bases unmatched: 3.

Source material: CD4+ T cells from PBMCs. This TCR was recovered from a human donor with multiple sclerosis. The rearrangement uses TRBV15 and TRBJ2-3; 8 bases line up with TRBD1. CDR3: CATSAGQGDTQYF. The CDR3 DNA is TGTGCCACCAGCGCAGGACAGGGAGATACGCAGTATTTT. The whole variable domain, filled in from reference TRBV15 and TRBJ2-3, reads DAMVIQNPRYQVTQFGKPVTLSCSQTLNHNVMYWYQQKSSQAPKLLFHYYDKDFNNEADTPDNFQSRRPNTSFCFLDIRSPGLGDTAMYLCATSAGQGDTQYFGPGTRLTVL.